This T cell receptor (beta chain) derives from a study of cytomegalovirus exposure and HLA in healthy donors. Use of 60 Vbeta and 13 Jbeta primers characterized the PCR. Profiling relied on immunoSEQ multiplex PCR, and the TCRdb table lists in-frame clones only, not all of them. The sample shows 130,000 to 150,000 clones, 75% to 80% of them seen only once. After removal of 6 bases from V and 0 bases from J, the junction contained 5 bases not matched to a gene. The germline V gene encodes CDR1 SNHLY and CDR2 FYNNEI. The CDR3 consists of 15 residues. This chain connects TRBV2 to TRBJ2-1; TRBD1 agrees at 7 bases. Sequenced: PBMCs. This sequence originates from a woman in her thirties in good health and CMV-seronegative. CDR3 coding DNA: TGTGCCAGCAGCCAAAACAGGGGCTCCTACAATGAGCAGTTCTTC. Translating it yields CASSQNRGSYNEQFF.